A selection of T cell receptor beta chains follows, all from one sample in a study of blood T cell repertoires in COVID-19. Produced via immunoSEQ multiplex PCR; TCRdb's table is partial and in-frame only. The sample shows about 110,000 clones, around four fifths of them seen only once. What was sequenced was peripheral blood. The receptors were sampled from a woman in her fifties or sixties with acute or convalescent COVID-19. The CDR3 runs from the conserved cysteine through the conserved F or W. The order of the fields is D gene, clone size, V gene, J gene, CDR3 DNA, CDR3 protein. The D gene is left open where the match is weak. Size is omitted from some rows. Given values are once, few, many or a class for expanded clones.

d_gene: -
abundance: few
v_gene: TRBV6-2/TRBV6-3
j_gene: TRBJ2-7
CDR3nt: TGTGCCAGCAGTTTCTCCTATAGTTACGAGCAGTACTTC
CDR3aa: CASSFSYSYEQYF

d_gene: TRBD2
abundance: -
v_gene: TRBV24-1
j_gene: TRBJ2-2
CDR3nt: TGTGCCACCAGTGAGCCGTCAGGGAGGGCCGGGGAGCTGTTTTTT
CDR3aa: CATSEPSGRAGELFF

d_gene: TRBD2
abundance: few
v_gene: TRBV20-1
j_gene: TRBJ2-7
CDR3nt: TGCAGTGCTAGTACCCCCTTTCAGCGGGGGAACTACGAGCAGTACTTC
CDR3aa: CSASTPFQRGNYEQYF

d_gene: TRBD2
abundance: -
v_gene: TRBV5-4
j_gene: TRBJ2-1
CDR3nt: TGTGCCAGCAGCTTGCGCGGGGGGGCGGCCATTGAGCAGTTCTTC
CDR3aa: CASSLRGGAAIEQFF

d_gene: TRBD1
abundance: -
v_gene: TRBV7-9
j_gene: TRBJ1-1
CDR3nt: TGTGCCAGCAGCACCGGGACAGGGGTAAACACTGAAGCTTTCTTT
CDR3aa: CASSTGTGVNTEAFF

d_gene: -
abundance: -
v_gene: TRBV28
j_gene: TRBJ1-2
CDR3nt: TGTGCCAGCAGTCCCGCCCCCCCCAGAATTAACTATGGCTACACCTTC
CDR3aa: CASSPAPPRINYGYTF

d_gene: -
abundance: -
v_gene: TRBV6-5
j_gene: TRBJ1-1
CDR3nt: TGTGCCAGCAGTTACTCGCGGAACAGGGACACTGAAGCTTTCTTT
CDR3aa: CASSYSRNRDTEAFF

d_gene: -
abundance: -
v_gene: TRBV5-1
j_gene: TRBJ1-6
CDR3nt: TGCGCCACCCGAGGGGGGGAGAGCTCCTATAATTCACCCCTCCACTTT
CDR3aa: CATRGGESSYNSPLHF

d_gene: -
abundance: -
v_gene: TRBV9
j_gene: TRBJ2-5
CDR3nt: TGTGCCAGCAGCGCCCCGGGGTTCCAAGAGACCCAGTACTTC
CDR3aa: CASSAPGFQETQYF

d_gene: -
abundance: once
v_gene: TRBV11-2
j_gene: TRBJ1-3
CDR3nt: TGTGCCAGCACAACCGGGGACACCATATATTTT
CDR3aa: CASTTGDTIYF

d_gene: -
abundance: once
v_gene: TRBV9
j_gene: TRBJ2-5
CDR3nt: TGTGCCAGCAGCTGGGCGGGGACCCAAGAGACCCAGTACTTC
CDR3aa: CASSWAGTQETQYF

d_gene: -
abundance: -
v_gene: TRBV24-1
j_gene: TRBJ2-5
CDR3nt: TGTGCCACCAGTGATTTAGGCAGGGCACAAGAGACCCAGTACTTC
CDR3aa: CATSDLGRAQETQYF

d_gene: TRBD1
abundance: -
v_gene: TRBV10-3
j_gene: TRBJ2-1
CDR3nt: TGTGCCATCAGTCACCGGGACAGGGAGAATGAGCAGTTCTTC
CDR3aa: CAISHRDRENEQFF

d_gene: -
abundance: -
v_gene: TRBV2
j_gene: TRBJ2-2
CDR3nt: TGTGCCAGCAGTGAAGCTCATCCCGGGACCGGGGAGCTGTTTTTT
CDR3aa: CASSEAHPGTGELFF

d_gene: -
abundance: -
v_gene: TRBV28
j_gene: TRBJ1-2
CDR3nt: TGTGCCTCCAAAGTGGGGGGTCCGGTTAACTATGGCTACACCTTC
CDR3aa: CASKVGGPVNYGYTF

d_gene: TRBD2
abundance: -
v_gene: TRBV19
j_gene: TRBJ2-1
CDR3nt: TGTGCCAGTACCCCCCGGGGGGCCTACAATGAGCAGTTCTTC
CDR3aa: CASTPRGAYNEQFF

d_gene: -
abundance: -
v_gene: TRBV18
j_gene: TRBJ2-3
CDR3nt: TGTGCCAGCTCACCCCCTAGCCGAGGGACGCAGTATTTT
CDR3aa: CASSPPSRGTQYF

d_gene: TRBD1
abundance: -
v_gene: TRBV5-5
j_gene: TRBJ2-1
CDR3nt: TGTGCCCGCAGCTTGGCGGGGACAGGGGGTTACGGGGGGTCCTACAATGAGCAGTTCTTC
CDR3aa: CARSLAGTGGYGGSYNEQFF

d_gene: TRBD1
abundance: -
v_gene: TRBV24-1
j_gene: TRBJ2-1
CDR3nt: TGTGCCACCAGTGATCCCCCCGGGACAGGGGGCGCTAAGAACAATGAGCAGTTCTTC
CDR3aa: CATSDPPGTGGAKNNEQFF

d_gene: -
abundance: -
v_gene: TRBV5-1
j_gene: TRBJ1-3
CDR3nt: TGCGCCAGCCCAGGAAACACCATATATTTT
CDR3aa: CASPGNTIYF

d_gene: TRBD2
abundance: -
v_gene: TRBV6-2/TRBV6-3
j_gene: TRBJ2-3
CDR3nt: TGTGCCAGCAGTTACCGGCGGGGGGTCGATACGCAGTATTTT
CDR3aa: CASSYRRGVDTQYF

d_gene: -
abundance: few
v_gene: TRBV4-1
j_gene: TRBJ1-1
CDR3nt: TGCGCCAGCAGCCTCGCACAGGGTTTGGCTGAAGCTTTCTTT
CDR3aa: CASSLAQGLAEAFF

d_gene: TRBD1
abundance: once
v_gene: TRBV7-3
j_gene: TRBJ1-1
CDR3nt: TGTGCCAGCAGCCGGGACAGGACGAACACTGAAGCTTTCTTT
CDR3aa: CASSRDRTNTEAFF

d_gene: -
abundance: few
v_gene: TRBV5-6
j_gene: TRBJ1-6
CDR3nt: TGTGCCAGCAGCTTGGATAGGGGTTCCTATAATTCACCCCTCCACTTT
CDR3aa: CASSLDRGSYNSPLHF

d_gene: -
abundance: once
v_gene: TRBV14
j_gene: TRBJ1-3
CDR3nt: TGTGCCAGCAGCCAAGTTAGAAACACCATATATTTT
CDR3aa: CASSQVRNTIYF

d_gene: TRBD1
abundance: -
v_gene: TRBV7-2
j_gene: TRBJ2-7
CDR3nt: TGTGCCAGCAGGTACAGGGGCAGCTCCTACGAGCAGTACTTC
CDR3aa: CASRYRGSSYEQYF

d_gene: -
abundance: -
v_gene: TRBV19
j_gene: TRBJ1-1
CDR3nt: TGTGCCAGTAGTCGAGGAAGGAACACTGAAGCTTTCTTT
CDR3aa: CASSRGRNTEAFF

d_gene: TRBD1
abundance: -
v_gene: TRBV11-3
j_gene: TRBJ2-6
CDR3nt: TGTGCCAGCAGCCGGACAGGGGCGTCCGGGGCCAACGTCCTGACTTTC
CDR3aa: CASSRTGASGANVLTF

d_gene: -
abundance: -
v_gene: TRBV21-1
j_gene: TRBJ1-2
CDR3nt: TGTGCCAGCAGCAGAGAGGCCGGGAGTAACTATGGCTACACCTTC
CDR3aa: CASSREAGSNYGYTF

d_gene: TRBD1
abundance: -
v_gene: TRBV11-3
j_gene: TRBJ1-2
CDR3nt: TGTGCCAGCAGCTTTGGTTCACAGGGGATGTATGGCTACACCTTC
CDR3aa: CASSFGSQGMYGYTF

d_gene: -
abundance: -
v_gene: TRBV3-1/TRBV3-2
j_gene: TRBJ1-6
CDR3nt: TGTGCCAGCAGCCAAGATTTTGGCAGCTCCTATAATTCACCCCTCCACTTT
CDR3aa: CASSQDFGSSYNSPLHF

d_gene: -
abundance: -
v_gene: TRBV19
j_gene: TRBJ1-5
CDR3nt: TGTGCCAGTAGTCGGGTCCTCAATCAACCCCAGCATTTT
CDR3aa: CASSRVLNQPQHF

d_gene: TRBD1
abundance: few
v_gene: TRBV14
j_gene: TRBJ1-4
CDR3nt: TGTGCCAGCAGCCTAGTACAGGGGGAAAAACTGTTTTTT
CDR3aa: CASSLVQGEKLFF

d_gene: TRBD2
abundance: -
v_gene: TRBV7-2
j_gene: TRBJ2-1
CDR3nt: TGTGCCAGCAGCTTAAGAGAGCGGGGGGGAGACAATGAGCAGTTCTTC
CDR3aa: CASSLRERGGDNEQFF

d_gene: TRBD1
abundance: -
v_gene: TRBV25-1
j_gene: TRBJ1-2
CDR3nt: TGTGCCAGCAGTGGGACAGGGGGCCCTCGATATGGCTACACCTTC
CDR3aa: CASSGTGGPRYGYTF

d_gene: TRBD1
abundance: -
v_gene: TRBV5-1
j_gene: TRBJ1-2
CDR3nt: TGCGCCAGCAGCTTTTCAATTACCGGGACAGACTATGGCTACACCTTC
CDR3aa: CASSFSITGTDYGYTF

d_gene: -
abundance: -
v_gene: TRBV19
j_gene: TRBJ2-2
CDR3nt: TGTGCCAGTAGTATGGTGGGGGGATCGAACACCGGGGAGCTGTTTTTT
CDR3aa: CASSMVGGSNTGELFF

d_gene: TRBD2
abundance: -
v_gene: TRBV11-3
j_gene: TRBJ2-5
CDR3nt: TGTGCCAGCAGCTTAGCCAGAACTAGCGGGGGCGGAGAGACCCAGTACTTC
CDR3aa: CASSLARTSGGGETQYF

d_gene: -
abundance: -
v_gene: TRBV11-3
j_gene: TRBJ2-7
CDR3nt: TGTGCCAGCTGTCTGCTGGAGAACGAGCAGTACTTC
CDR3aa: CASCLLENEQYF